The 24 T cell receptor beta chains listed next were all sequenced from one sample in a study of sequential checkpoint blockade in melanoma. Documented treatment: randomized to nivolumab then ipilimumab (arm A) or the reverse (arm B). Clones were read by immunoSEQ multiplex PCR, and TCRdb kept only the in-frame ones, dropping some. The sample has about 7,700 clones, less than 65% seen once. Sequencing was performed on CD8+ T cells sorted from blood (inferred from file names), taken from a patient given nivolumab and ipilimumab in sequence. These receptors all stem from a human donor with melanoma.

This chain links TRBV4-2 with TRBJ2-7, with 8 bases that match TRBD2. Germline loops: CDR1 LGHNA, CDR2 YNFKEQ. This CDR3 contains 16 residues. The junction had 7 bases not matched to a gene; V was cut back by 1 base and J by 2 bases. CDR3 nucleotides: TGTGCCAGCAGCCAAGGACTCTTGACTAGCGCCTACGAGCAGTACTTC. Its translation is CASSQGLLTSAYEQYF.

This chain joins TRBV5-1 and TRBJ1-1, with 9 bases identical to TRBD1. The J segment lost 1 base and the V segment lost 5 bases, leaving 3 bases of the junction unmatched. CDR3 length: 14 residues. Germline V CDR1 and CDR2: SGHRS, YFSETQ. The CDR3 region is CASRWTGENTEAFF. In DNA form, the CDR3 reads TGCGCCAGCAGATGGACAGGGGAGAACACTGAAGCTTTCTTT.

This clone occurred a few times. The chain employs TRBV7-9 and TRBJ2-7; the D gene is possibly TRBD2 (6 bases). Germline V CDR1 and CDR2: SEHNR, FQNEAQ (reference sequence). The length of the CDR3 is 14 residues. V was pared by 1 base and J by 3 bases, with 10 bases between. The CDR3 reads CASSLGTTYYEQYF. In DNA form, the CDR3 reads TGTGCCAGCAGCTTAGGGACTACCTACTACGAGCAGTACTTC.

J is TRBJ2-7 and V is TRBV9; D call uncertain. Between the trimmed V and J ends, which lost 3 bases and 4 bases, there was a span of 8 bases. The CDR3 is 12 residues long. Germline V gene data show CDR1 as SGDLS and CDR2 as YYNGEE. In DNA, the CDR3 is TGTGCCAGCAGCGCGAACAGTTACGAGCAGTACTTC. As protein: CASSANSYEQYF.

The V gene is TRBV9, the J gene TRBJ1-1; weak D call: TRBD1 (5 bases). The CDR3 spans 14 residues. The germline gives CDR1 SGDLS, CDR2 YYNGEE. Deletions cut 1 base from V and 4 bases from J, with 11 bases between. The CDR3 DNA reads TGTGCCAGCAGCGTATCCGGGGGGGGCACTGAAGCTTTCTTT. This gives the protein CASSVSGGGTEAFF.

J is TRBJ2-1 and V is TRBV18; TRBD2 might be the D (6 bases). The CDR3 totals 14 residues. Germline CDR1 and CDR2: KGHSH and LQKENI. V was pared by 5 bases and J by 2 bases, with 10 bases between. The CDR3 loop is CASSFPSAYNEQFF. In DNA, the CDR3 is TGTGCCAGCTCATTTCCTAGCGCCTACAATGAGCAGTTCTTC.

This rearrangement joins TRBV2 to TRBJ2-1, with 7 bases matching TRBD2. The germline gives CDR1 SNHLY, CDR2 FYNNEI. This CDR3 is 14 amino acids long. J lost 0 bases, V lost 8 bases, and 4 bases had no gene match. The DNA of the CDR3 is TGTGCCAGCGGACCTAGCGGCTCCTACAATGAGCAGTTCTTC. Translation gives CASGPSGSYNEQFF. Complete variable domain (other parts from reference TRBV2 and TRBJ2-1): EPEVTQTPSHQVTQMGQEVILRCVPISNHLYFYWYRQILGQKVEFLVSFYNNEISEKSEIFDDQFSVERPDGSNFTLKIRSTKLEDSAMYFCASGPSGSYNEQFFGPGTRLTVL.

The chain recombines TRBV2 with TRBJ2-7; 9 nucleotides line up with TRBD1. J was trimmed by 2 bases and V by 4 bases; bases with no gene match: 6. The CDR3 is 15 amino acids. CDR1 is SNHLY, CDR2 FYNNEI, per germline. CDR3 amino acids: CASSGRTGVPYEQYF. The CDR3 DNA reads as TGTGCCAGCAGTGGTAGGACAGGGGTACCCTACGAGCAGTACTTC.

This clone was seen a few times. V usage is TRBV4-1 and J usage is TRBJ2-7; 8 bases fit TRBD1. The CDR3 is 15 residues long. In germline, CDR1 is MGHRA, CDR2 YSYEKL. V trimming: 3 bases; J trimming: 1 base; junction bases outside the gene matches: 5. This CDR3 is CASSHLQGVSYEQYF. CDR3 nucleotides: TGCGCCAGCAGCCACCTACAGGGGGTATCCTACGAGCAGTACTTC.

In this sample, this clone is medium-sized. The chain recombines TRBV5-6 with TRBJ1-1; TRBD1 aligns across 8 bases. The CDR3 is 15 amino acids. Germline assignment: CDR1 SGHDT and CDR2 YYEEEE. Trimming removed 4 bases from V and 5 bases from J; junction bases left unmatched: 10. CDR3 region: CASSPGQGGGTEAFF. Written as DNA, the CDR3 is TGTGCCAGCAGCCCCGGACAGGGAGGTGGGACTGAAGCTTTCTTT.

CDR3 DNA: TGTGCCAGTAGTATAACCCGGGAGGCTTCCTACGAGCAGTACTTC. This translates into CASSITREASYEQYF. The rearrangement joins TRBV19 to TRBJ2-7; 7 bases agree with TRBD2. The CDR3 consists of 15 residues. Germline CDR1 reads LNHDA; CDR2 reads SQIVND (reference sequence). V dropped 2 bases and J dropped 1; count of bases not matched to a gene: 5.

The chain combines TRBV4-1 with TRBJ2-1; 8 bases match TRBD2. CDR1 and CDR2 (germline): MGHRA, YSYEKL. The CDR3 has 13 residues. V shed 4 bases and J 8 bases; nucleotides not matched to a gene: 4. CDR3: CASSPGLVDEQFF. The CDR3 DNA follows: TGCGCCAGCAGCCCGGGACTAGTGGATGAGCAGTTCTTC.

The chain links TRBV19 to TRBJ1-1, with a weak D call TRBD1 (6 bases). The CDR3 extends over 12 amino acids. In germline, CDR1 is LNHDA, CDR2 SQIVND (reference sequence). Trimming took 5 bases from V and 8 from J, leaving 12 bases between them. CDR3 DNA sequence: TGTGCCAGTAGTCCACCCGGGACAGAAGCTTTCTTT. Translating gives CASSPPGTEAFF.

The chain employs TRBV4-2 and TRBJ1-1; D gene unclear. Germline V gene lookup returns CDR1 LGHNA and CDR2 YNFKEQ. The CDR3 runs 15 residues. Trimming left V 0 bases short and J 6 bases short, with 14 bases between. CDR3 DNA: TGTGCCAGCAGCCAAGATTGGGAGGGAAGGGCTGAAGCTTTCTTT. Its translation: CASSQDWEGRAEAFF.

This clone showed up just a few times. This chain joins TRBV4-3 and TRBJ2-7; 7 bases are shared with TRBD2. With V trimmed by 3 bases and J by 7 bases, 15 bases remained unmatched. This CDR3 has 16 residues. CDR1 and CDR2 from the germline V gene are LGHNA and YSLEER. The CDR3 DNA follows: TGCGCCAGCAGCCAGACCACTAGCGACCCTCCTACAGAGCAGTACTTC. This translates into CASSQTTSDPPTEQYF.

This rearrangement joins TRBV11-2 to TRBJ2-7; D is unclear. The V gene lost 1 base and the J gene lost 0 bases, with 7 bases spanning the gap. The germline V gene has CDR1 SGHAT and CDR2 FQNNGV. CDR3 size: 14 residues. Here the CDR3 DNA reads TGTGCCAGCAGCTTAGGGGCATACTCCTACGAGCAGTACTTC. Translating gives CASSLGAYSYEQYF.

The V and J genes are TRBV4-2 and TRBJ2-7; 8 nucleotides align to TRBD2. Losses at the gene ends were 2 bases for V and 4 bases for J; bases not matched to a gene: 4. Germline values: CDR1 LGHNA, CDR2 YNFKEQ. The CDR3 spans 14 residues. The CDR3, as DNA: TGTGCCAGCAGCCAAAGACTAGCGAGTTACGAGCAGTACTTC. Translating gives CASSQRLASYEQYF.

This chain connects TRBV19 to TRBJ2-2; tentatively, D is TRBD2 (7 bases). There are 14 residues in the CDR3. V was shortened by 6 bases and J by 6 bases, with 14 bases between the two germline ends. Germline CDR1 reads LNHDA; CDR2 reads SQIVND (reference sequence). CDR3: CASSSGGLPGELFF. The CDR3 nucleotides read TGTGCCAGTAGCTCCGGGGGGCTCCCCGGGGAGCTGTTTTTT.

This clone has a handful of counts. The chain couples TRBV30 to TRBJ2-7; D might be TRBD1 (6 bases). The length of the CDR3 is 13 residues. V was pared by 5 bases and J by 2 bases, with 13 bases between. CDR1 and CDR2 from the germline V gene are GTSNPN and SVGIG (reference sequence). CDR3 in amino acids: CAWCPGATYEQYF. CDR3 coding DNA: TGTGCCTGGTGTCCAGGGGCCACCTACGAGCAGTACTTC.

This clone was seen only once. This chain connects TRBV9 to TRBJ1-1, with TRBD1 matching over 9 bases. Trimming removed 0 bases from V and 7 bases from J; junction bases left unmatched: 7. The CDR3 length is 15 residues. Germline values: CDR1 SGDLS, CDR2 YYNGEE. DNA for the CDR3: TGTGCCAGCAGCGTAGTTGGACAGGGGCAGGATGAAGCTTTCTTT. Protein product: CASSVVGQGQDEAFF. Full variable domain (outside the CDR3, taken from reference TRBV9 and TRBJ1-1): DSGVTQTPKHLITATGQRVTLRCSPRSGDLSVYWYQQSLDQGLQFLIQYYNGEERAKGNILERFSAQQFPDLHSELNLSSLELGDSALYFCASSVVGQGQDEAFFGQGTRLTVV.

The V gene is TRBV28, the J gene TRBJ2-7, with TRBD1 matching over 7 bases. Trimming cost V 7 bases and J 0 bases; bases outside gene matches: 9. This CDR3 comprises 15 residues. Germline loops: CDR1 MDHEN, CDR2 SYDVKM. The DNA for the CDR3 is TGTGCCAGCACCCGCATGGGGACAGCCTCCTACGAGCAGTACTTC. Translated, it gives CASTRMGTASYEQYF.

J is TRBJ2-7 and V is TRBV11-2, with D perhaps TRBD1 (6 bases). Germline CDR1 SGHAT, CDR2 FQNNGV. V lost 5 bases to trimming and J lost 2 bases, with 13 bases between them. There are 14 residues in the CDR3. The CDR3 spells CASSPQGRTYEQYF. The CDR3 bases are TGTGCCAGCAGCCCCCAGGGGCGGACCTACGAGCAGTACTTC.

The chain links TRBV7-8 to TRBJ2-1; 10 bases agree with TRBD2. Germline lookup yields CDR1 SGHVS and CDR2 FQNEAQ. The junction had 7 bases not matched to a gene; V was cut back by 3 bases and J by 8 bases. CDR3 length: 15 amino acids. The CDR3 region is CASSFSGRAGDEQFF. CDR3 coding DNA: TGTGCCAGCAGCTTCAGCGGGAGGGCCGGGGATGAGCAGTTCTTC.

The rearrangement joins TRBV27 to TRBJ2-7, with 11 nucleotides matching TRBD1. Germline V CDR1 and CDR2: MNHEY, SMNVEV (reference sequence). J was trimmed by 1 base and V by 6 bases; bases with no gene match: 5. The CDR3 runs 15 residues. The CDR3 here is CASSLGDRGSYEQYF. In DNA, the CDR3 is TGTGCCAGCAGCTTAGGGGACAGGGGGTCCTACGAGCAGTACTTC.